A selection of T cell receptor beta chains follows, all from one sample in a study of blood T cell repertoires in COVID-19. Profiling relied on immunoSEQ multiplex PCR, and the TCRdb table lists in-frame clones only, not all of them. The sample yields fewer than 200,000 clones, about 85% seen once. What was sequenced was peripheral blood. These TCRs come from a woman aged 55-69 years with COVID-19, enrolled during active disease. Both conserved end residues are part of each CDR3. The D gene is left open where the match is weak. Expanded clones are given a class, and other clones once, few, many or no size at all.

CDR3 protein: CASTDSNSNQPQHF; CDR3 DNA: TGTGCCAGCACGGACTCAAATAGCAATCAGCCCCAGCATTTT; clone size: .; V gene: TRBV2; D gene: .; J gene: TRBJ1-5
CDR3 protein: CAISALAAGNNEQFF; CDR3 DNA: TGTGCCATCAGCGCGCTAGCGGCGGGAAACAATGAGCAGTTCTTC; clone size: .; V gene: TRBV10-3; D gene: TRBD2; J gene: TRBJ2-1
CDR3 protein: CASSSRQGMNTEAFF; CDR3 DNA: TGTGCCAGCAGCAGCCGACAGGGGATGAACACTGAAGCTTTCTTT; clone size: .; V gene: TRBV11-1; D gene: TRBD1; J gene: TRBJ1-1
CDR3 protein: CASSVAGGTSGYNEQFF; CDR3 DNA: TGTGCCAGCAGCGTAGCTGGGGGGACTAGCGGATACAATGAGCAGTTCTTC; clone size: .; V gene: TRBV9; D gene: TRBD2; J gene: TRBJ2-1
CDR3 protein: CATAKAGGTEAFF; CDR3 DNA: TGTGCCACCGCGAAGGCAGGGGGTACTGAAGCTTTCTTT; clone size: .; V gene: TRBV11-1; D gene: TRBD1; J gene: TRBJ1-1
CDR3 protein: CASSARQGIYGYTF; CDR3 DNA: TGTGCCAGCAGTGCTCGACAGGGGATCTATGGCTACACCTTC; clone size: .; V gene: TRBV6-4; D gene: TRBD1; J gene: TRBJ1-2
CDR3 protein: CASSLGQSLGPQHF; CDR3 DNA: TGTGCCAGCAGTCTCGGACAGTCCTTGGGGCCCCAGCATTTT; clone size: .; V gene: TRBV9; D gene: .; J gene: TRBJ1-5
CDR3 protein: CASSLVEASGGEQFF; CDR3 DNA: TGTGCCAGCAGCTTGGTAGAGGCTAGCGGGGGTGAGCAGTTCTTC; clone size: .; V gene: TRBV5-6; D gene: TRBD2; J gene: TRBJ2-1
CDR3 protein: CASSIRMNREAFF; CDR3 DNA: TGTGCCAGCAGTATTAGGATGAACAGGGAAGCTTTCTTT; clone size: once; V gene: TRBV12-3/TRBV12-4; D gene: .; J gene: TRBJ1-1
CDR3 protein: CASIQRANYGYTF; CDR3 DNA: TGTGCCAGCATTCAAAGAGCTAACTATGGCTACACCTTC; clone size: .; V gene: TRBV6-5; D gene: .; J gene: TRBJ1-2
CDR3 protein: CAWSGGGVDTQYF; CDR3 DNA: TGTGCCTGGAGTGGCGGGGGCGTAGATACGCAGTATTTT; clone size: once; V gene: TRBV30; D gene: .; J gene: TRBJ2-3
CDR3 protein: CASSVPPGQAQSRSGNTIYF; CDR3 DNA: TGCGCCAGCAGCGTTCCACCGGGACAGGCGCAATCCCGCTCTGGAAACACCATATATTTT; clone size: .; V gene: TRBV5-1; D gene: TRBD1; J gene: TRBJ1-3
CDR3 protein: CASSPQLAGGSYNEQFF; CDR3 DNA: TGCGCCAGCAGCCCTCAACTAGCGGGAGGTTCCTACAATGAGCAGTTCTTC; clone size: once; V gene: TRBV5-1; D gene: TRBD2; J gene: TRBJ2-1
CDR3 protein: CASSPRTGSAYGYTF; CDR3 DNA: TGTGCCAGCAGCCCGAGGACAGGTTCAGCCTATGGCTACACCTTC; clone size: .; V gene: TRBV11-2; D gene: TRBD1; J gene: TRBJ1-2
CDR3 protein: CASSYPGQPSPNF; CDR3 DNA: TGTGCCAGCAGCTACCCTGGACAGCCTAGCCCTAATTTT; clone size: .; V gene: TRBV7-9; D gene: .; J gene: TRBJ1-1
CDR3 protein: CSVTPIVGDTYEQYF; CDR3 DNA: TGCAGCGTGACCCCCATAGTAGGGGACACCTACGAGCAGTACTTC; clone size: .; V gene: TRBV29-1; D gene: .; J gene: TRBJ2-7
CDR3 protein: CASSFWQSSYNSPLHF; CDR3 DNA: TGTGCCAGCAGCTTTTGGCAAAGCTCCTATAATTCACCCCTCCACTTT; clone size: few; V gene: TRBV5-8; D gene: .; J gene: TRBJ1-6
CDR3 protein: CSASKGGGNQPQHF; CDR3 DNA: TGCAGTGCTAGTAAAGGGGGCGGCAATCAGCCCCAGCATTTT; clone size: .; V gene: TRBV20-1; D gene: TRBD1; J gene: TRBJ1-5
CDR3 protein: CASSAGTASKQETQYF; CDR3 DNA: TGCGCCAGCAGCGCAGGGACAGCGAGCAAACAAGAGACCCAGTACTTC; clone size: .; V gene: TRBV5-1; D gene: TRBD1; J gene: TRBJ2-5
CDR3 protein: CASSLEGGNRNEAFF; CDR3 DNA: TGTGCCAGCAGCTTGGAGGGAGGGAACCGAAATGAAGCTTTCTTT; clone size: .; V gene: TRBV7-9; D gene: .; J gene: TRBJ1-1
CDR3 protein: CASSQPTGAKTDTQYF; CDR3 DNA: TGTGCCAGCAGCCAGCCGACAGGGGCAAAAACAGATACGCAGTATTTT; clone size: .; V gene: TRBV3-1/TRBV3-2; D gene: TRBD1; J gene: TRBJ2-3
CDR3 protein: CASSLDSPNSPLHF; CDR3 DNA: TGTGCCAGCAGCTTGGACAGTCCTAATTCACCCCTCCACTTT; clone size: .; V gene: TRBV5-4; D gene: .; J gene: TRBJ1-6
CDR3 protein: CASSYSGQVGLFF; CDR3 DNA: TGTGCCAGCAGTTACTCTGGGCAGGTTGGGCTGTTTTTT; clone size: .; V gene: TRBV6-5; D gene: .; J gene: TRBJ1-4
CDR3 protein: CASRDSTGNEKLFF; CDR3 DNA: TGTGCCAGCAGGGACTCTACAGGGAATGAAAAACTGTTTTTT; clone size: .; V gene: TRBV2; D gene: .; J gene: TRBJ1-4
CDR3 protein: CATSRVTWGPGRYTF; CDR3 DNA: TGTGCCACCAGCAGAGTTACCTGGGGGCCTGGGCGCTACACCTTC; clone size: few; V gene: TRBV15; D gene: .; J gene: TRBJ1-2
CDR3 protein: CASSVRGTSGRSGTDTQYF; CDR3 DNA: TGTGCCAGCAGCGTAAGGGGGACTAGCGGGAGGAGTGGCACAGATACGCAGTATTTT; clone size: .; V gene: TRBV9; D gene: TRBD2; J gene: TRBJ2-3
CDR3 protein: CARSGGGGKNTGELFF; CDR3 DNA: TGCGCCCGCAGTGGGGGGGGCGGAAAGAACACCGGGGAGCTGTTTTTT; clone size: few; V gene: TRBV5-1; D gene: .; J gene: TRBJ2-2
CDR3 protein: CASSPSGQAFSGNTIYF; CDR3 DNA: TGCGCCAGCAGCCCCTCGGGACAGGCCTTCTCTGGAAACACCATATATTTT; clone size: .; V gene: TRBV5-1; D gene: TRBD1; J gene: TRBJ1-3
CDR3 protein: CASSVTGEEAFF; CDR3 DNA: TGTGCCAGCAGTGTAACAGGGGAGGAAGCTTTCTTT; clone size: .; V gene: TRBV12-3/TRBV12-4; D gene: TRBD1; J gene: TRBJ1-1
CDR3 protein: CASSRANRYMNTEAFF; CDR3 DNA: TGTGCCAGCAGCCGCGCGAACAGGTATATGAACACTGAAGCTTTCTTT; clone size: many; V gene: TRBV3-1/TRBV3-2; D gene: .; J gene: TRBJ1-1
CDR3 protein: CASSPAGQTEAFF; CDR3 DNA: TGTGCCAGCAGCCCCGCGGGCCAAACTGAAGCTTTCTTT; clone size: once; V gene: TRBV6-2/TRBV6-3; D gene: .; J gene: TRBJ1-1
CDR3 protein: CASSLELGRSSYNSPLHF; CDR3 DNA: TGTGCCAGCAGCTTGGAACTTGGAAGGAGCTCCTATAATTCACCCCTCCACTTT; clone size: .; V gene: TRBV5-4; D gene: .; J gene: TRBJ1-6